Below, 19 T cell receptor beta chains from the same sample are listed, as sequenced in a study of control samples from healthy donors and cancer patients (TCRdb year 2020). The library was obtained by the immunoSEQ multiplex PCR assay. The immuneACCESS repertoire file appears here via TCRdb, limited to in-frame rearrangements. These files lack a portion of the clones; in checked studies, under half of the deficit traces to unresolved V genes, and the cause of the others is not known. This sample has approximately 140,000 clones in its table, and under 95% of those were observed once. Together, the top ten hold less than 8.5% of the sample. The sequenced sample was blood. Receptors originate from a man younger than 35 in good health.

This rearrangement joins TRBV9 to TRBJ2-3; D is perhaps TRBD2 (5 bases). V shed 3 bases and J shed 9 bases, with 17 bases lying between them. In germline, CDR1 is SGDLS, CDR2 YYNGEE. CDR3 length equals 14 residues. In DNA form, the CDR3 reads TGTGCCAGCAGCGCCGGGAATCCTTCCGGGACGCAGTATTTT. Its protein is CASSAGNPSGTQYF.

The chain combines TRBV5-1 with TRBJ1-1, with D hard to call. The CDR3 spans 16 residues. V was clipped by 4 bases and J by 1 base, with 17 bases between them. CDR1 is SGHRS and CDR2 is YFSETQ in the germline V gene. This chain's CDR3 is CASSPRWRARNTEAFF. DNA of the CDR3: TGCGCCAGCAGCCCCCGGTGGAGGGCGAGGAACACTGAAGCTTTCTTT.

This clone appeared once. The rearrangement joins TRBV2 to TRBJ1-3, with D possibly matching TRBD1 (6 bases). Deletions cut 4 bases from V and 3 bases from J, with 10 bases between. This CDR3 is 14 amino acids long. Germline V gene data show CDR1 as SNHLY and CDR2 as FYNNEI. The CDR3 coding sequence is TGTGCCAGCAGTGTACAGGGCGATGGAAACACCATATATTTT. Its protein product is CASSVQGDGNTIYF.

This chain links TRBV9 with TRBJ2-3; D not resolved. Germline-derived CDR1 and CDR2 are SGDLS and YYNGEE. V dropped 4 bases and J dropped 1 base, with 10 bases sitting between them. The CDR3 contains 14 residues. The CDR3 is CASSLEVRTDTQYF. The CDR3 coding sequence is TGTGCCAGCAGCCTAGAGGTTCGCACAGATACGCAGTATTTT.

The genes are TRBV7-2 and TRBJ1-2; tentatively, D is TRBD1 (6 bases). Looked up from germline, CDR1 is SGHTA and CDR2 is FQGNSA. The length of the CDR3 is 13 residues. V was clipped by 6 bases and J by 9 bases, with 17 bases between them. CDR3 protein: CASRVVGGDSYTF. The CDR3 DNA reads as TGTGCCAGCAGAGTGGTAGGTGGGGACAGCTACACCTTC.

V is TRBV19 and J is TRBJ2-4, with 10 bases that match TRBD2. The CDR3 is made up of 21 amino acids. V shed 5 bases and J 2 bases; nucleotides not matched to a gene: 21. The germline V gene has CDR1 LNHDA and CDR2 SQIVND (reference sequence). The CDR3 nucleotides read TGTGCCAGTAGTCTTCGTTTAGCGGGGGGCCCGACTTGGTCTACCAAAAACATTCAGTACTTC. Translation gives CASSLRLAGGPTWSTKNIQYF.

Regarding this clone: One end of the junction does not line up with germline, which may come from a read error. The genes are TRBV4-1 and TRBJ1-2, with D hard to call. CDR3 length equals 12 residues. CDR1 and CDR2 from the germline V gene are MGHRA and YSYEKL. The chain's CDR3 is CASSQVAIEVYF. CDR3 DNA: TGCGCCAGCAGCCAAGTAGCGATCGAGGTTTATTTC.

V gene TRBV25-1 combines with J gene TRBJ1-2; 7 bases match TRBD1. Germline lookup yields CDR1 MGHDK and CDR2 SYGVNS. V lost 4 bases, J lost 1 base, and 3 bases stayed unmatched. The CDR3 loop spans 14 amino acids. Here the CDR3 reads CASSVQGGNYGYTF. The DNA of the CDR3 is TGTGCCAGCAGTGTCCAGGGGGGTAACTATGGCTACACCTTC.

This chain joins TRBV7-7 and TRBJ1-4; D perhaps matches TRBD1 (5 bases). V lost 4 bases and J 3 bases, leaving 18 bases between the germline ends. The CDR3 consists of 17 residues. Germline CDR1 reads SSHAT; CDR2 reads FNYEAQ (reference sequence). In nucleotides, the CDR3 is TGTGCCAGCAGCTACCTAGTCGAGACAGTCGCTAATGAAAAACTGTTTTTT. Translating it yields CASSYLVETVANEKLFF.

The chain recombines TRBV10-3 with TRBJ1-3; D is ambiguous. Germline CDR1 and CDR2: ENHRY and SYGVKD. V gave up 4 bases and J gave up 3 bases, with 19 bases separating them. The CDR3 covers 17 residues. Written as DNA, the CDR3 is TGTGCCATCAGTGGGAGCTTGTCGAGGGCACTTGGAAACACCATATATTTT. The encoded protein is CAISGSLSRALGNTIYF.

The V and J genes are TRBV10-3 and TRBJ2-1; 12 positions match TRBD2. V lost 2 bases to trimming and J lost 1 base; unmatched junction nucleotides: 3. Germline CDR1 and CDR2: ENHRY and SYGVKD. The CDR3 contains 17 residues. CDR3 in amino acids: CAISEASGGASYNEQFF. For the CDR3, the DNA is TGTGCCATCAGTGAGGCTAGCGGGGGGGCATCCTACAATGAGCAGTTCTTC.

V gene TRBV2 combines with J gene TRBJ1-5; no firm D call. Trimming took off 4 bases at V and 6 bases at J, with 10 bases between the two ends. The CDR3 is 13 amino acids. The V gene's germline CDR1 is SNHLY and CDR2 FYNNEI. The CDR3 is CASSGATFQPQHF. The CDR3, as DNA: TGTGCCAGCAGTGGGGCGACGTTTCAGCCCCAGCATTTT.

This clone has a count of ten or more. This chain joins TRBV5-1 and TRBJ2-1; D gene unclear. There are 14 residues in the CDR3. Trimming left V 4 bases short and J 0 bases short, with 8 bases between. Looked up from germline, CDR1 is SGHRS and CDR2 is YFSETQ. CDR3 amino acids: CASSIQASYNEQFF. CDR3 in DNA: TGCGCCAGCAGCATTCAGGCCTCCTACAATGAGCAGTTCTTC.

The CDR3 reads CATSRSENEKLFF. DNA for the CDR3: TGTGCCACCAGCAGGTCTGAAAATGAAAAACTGTTTTTT. J is TRBJ1-4 and V is TRBV15; D is ambiguous. The germline V gene encodes CDR1 LNHNV and CDR2 YYDKDF (reference sequence). Trimming stripped 3 bases from V and 5 bases from J, with 7 bases between. This CDR3 is built from 13 residues.

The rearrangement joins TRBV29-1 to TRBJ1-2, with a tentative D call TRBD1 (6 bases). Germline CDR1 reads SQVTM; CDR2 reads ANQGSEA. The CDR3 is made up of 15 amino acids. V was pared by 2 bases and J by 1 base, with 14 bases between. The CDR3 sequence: CSVEQAGENNYGYTF. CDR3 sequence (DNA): TGCAGCGTTGAACAGGCAGGGGAGAATAACTATGGCTACACCTTC.

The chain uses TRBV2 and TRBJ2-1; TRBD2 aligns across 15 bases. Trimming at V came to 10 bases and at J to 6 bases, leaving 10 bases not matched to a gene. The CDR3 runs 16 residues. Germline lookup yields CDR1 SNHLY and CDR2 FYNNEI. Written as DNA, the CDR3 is TGTGCCACCGGGTGGACTAGCGGGGGGGTAATCAATGAGCAGTTCTTC. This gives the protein CATGWTSGGVINEQFF.

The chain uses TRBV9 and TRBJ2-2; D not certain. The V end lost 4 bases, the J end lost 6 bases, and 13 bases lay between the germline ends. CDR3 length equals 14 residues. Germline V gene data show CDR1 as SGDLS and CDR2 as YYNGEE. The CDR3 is CASSYVSGAGELFF. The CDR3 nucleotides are TGTGCCAGCAGCTACGTATCGGGCGCCGGGGAGCTGTTTTTT.

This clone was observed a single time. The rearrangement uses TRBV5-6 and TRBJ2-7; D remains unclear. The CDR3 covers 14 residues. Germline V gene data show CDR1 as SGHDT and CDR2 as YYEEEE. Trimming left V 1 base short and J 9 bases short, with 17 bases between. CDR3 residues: CASSLRSVQPGQYF. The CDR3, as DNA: TGTGCCAGCAGCTTGAGGTCGGTCCAGCCGGGGCAGTACTTC.

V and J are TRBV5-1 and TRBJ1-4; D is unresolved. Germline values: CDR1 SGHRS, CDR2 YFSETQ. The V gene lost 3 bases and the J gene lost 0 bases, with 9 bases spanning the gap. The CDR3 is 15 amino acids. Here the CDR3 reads CASSSTHSTNEKLFF. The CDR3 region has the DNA TGCGCCAGCAGCTCCACCCACTCAACTAATGAAAAACTGTTTTTT.